Sequencing of this T cell receptor beta chain was carried out in a study of shared clonotypes between healthy human individuals. V gave up 6 bases and J gave up 8 bases, with 10 bases separating them. CDR1 SNHLY and CDR2 FYNNEI come from the germline V gene. This CDR3 has 12 residues. This clone was seen only once. CD45RO+ cells were combined with CCR7-negative CD45RA+ TemRA cells to form CD8 memory. TCRdb's copy holds only in-frame clones and misses some; the assay was immunoSEQ multiplex PCR. The profile covers approximately 100,000 clones, with 68% appearing a single time and 24% taken by the ten largest.

The sequenced sample consisted of memory CD8+ T cells sorted from blood. Stated subset: CD45RO+ cells pooled with CCR7-negative TemRA cells. The receptor's source is a woman aged 25-40 years in good health. The chain employs TRBV2 and TRBJ1-4; D ambiguous. CDR3 in DNA: TGTGCCAGCAGGGGAGACTCCGAAAAACTGTTTTTT. Translating it yields CASRGDSEKLFF.